The rows below give T cell receptor beta chains drawn from one sample of a study of T cells in Graves' hyperthyroidism and ophthalmopathy. Each CDR3 protein gets one entry after TCRdb re-called the multiplex PCR reads with MiXCR. Here the sample spans approximately 600,000 distinct CDR3 sequences, around 14% being singletons. Sequences were obtained from blood. All receptors derive from a woman aged 18-30 years with Graves' ophthalmopathy. Each CDR3 is given with its conserved first and last residue. The D gene is left open where the match is weak. Clone size, where shown, is once, few, many, or a class for clones that have expanded.

D gene: TRBD2
clone size: many
V gene: TRBV18
J gene: TRBJ2-1
CDR3 DNA: TGTGCCAGCTCACCACGACTAGCGGGCAATGAGCAGTTCTTC
CDR3 protein: CASSPRLAGNEQFF

D gene: NA
clone size: NA
V gene: TRBV7-8
J gene: TRBJ2-1
CDR3 DNA: TGTGCCAGCAGCTTAGCGGCCCTAGCCTACAATGAGCAGTTCTTC
CDR3 protein: CASSLAALAYNEQFF

D gene: NA
clone size: NA
V gene: TRBV20-1
J gene: TRBJ2-3
CDR3 DNA: TGCAGTGCTAGCACACGGGTGATGCGGACAGATACGCAGTATTTT
CDR3 protein: CSASTRVMRTDTQYF

D gene: NA
clone size: many
V gene: TRBV20-1
J gene: TRBJ2-5
CDR3 DNA: TGCAGTGCTATGCCCGGCGGACAAGAGACCCAGTACTTC
CDR3 protein: CSAMPGGQETQYF

D gene: TRBD1
clone size: many
V gene: TRBV11-3
J gene: TRBJ2-1
CDR3 DNA: TGTGCCAGCAGCGCGTACGAGACAGGGTCAACCGATGAGCAGTTCTTC
CDR3 protein: CASSAYETGSTDEQFF

D gene: TRBD1
clone size: many
V gene: TRBV6-1
J gene: TRBJ1-2
CDR3 DNA: TGTGCCAGCAGTTTGACAGGGACTAACTATGGCTACACCTTC
CDR3 protein: CASSLTGTNYGYTF

D gene: TRBD1
clone size: many
V gene: TRBV6-2/TRBV6-3
J gene: TRBJ2-7
CDR3 DNA: TGTGCCAGCAGTCGCCGGGACAGGGCCCCCGAGCAGTACTTC
CDR3 protein: CASSRRDRAPEQYF

D gene: NA
clone size: NA
V gene: TRBV9
J gene: TRBJ2-2
CDR3 DNA: TGTGCCAGCAGCCCCCCAAGAGGGTCCGGGGAGCTGTTTTTT
CDR3 protein: CASSPPRGSGELFF

D gene: NA
clone size: many
V gene: TRBV3-2
J gene: TRBJ2-5
CDR3 DNA: TGTGCCAGCAGTGGGGTCCGAGGGGAACTCCAAGAGACCCAGTACTTC
CDR3 protein: CASSGVRGELQETQYF

D gene: NA
clone size: many
V gene: TRBV27
J gene: TRBJ2-7
CDR3 DNA: TGTGCCAGCAGTCCCAGGGCGGGACTCTACGAGCAGTACTTC
CDR3 protein: CASSPRAGLYEQYF

D gene: TRBD2
clone size: many
V gene: TRBV28
J gene: TRBJ2-7
CDR3 DNA: TGTGCCAGCAGGTTAGGGGAGGGGACTGGCTACGAGCAGTACTTC
CDR3 protein: CASRLGEGTGYEQYF

D gene: NA
clone size: many
V gene: TRBV28
J gene: TRBJ1-1
CDR3 DNA: TGTGCCAGCAGTTTAGGACAGTGGCGAACTGCTGAAGCTTTCTTT
CDR3 protein: CASSLGQWRTAEAFF

D gene: NA
clone size: few
V gene: TRBV10-3
J gene: TRBJ1-5
CDR3 DNA: TGTGCCATCAGCCTTCAGGAGGGGAGTCAGCCCCAGCATTTT
CDR3 protein: CAISLQEGSQPQHF

D gene: TRBD1
clone size: many
V gene: TRBV27
J gene: TRBJ1-2
CDR3 DNA: TGTGCCAGCAGGGACAGGGGGCAGAATGGCTACACCTTC
CDR3 protein: CASRDRGQNGYTF